This T cell receptor beta chain was found in a study of beta chain features in type 1 diabetes. Study in general: All samples together contributed 85 million to 120 million sorted cells for examination. General study points: Among all four CD4+ subsets, Type 1 diabetes patients had TCRB CDR3s that were moderately but significantly shorter.

Sequencing targeted expressed TCRB transcripts, as all isolated RNA had been reverse transcribed. TCRdb's copy holds only in-frame clones and misses some; the assay was immunoSEQ multiplex PCR. The sample comprises about 130,000 clones, around a tenth of which are singletons, and roughly 0.7% rests with the top ten. Concerning this clone itself: Its antigen is not known.

Sample: central memory CD4+ T cells from blood. The clonotype originates from a man aged 18 to 35 in good health.

CDR3 loop: CAWSLQGDQPQHF. CDR3 nucleotide sequence: TGTGCCTGGAGTTTACAGGGGGATCAGCCCCAGCATTTT. The chain employs TRBV30 and TRBJ1-5; 8 nucleotides agree with TRBD1. J was trimmed by 5 bases and V by 2 bases; bases with no gene match: 2. This CDR3 is built from 13 residues. Germline CDR1 is GTSNPN and CDR2 is SVGIG (reference sequence). The complete variable domain, with remaining parts taken from reference TRBV30 and TRBJ1-5, reads SQTIHQWPATLVQPVGSPLSLECTVEGTSNPNLYWYRQAAGRGLQLLFYSVGIGQISSEVPQNLSASRPQDRQFILSSKKLLLSDSGFYLCAWSLQGDQPQHFGDGTRLSIL.